This TCR beta chain originates from a study of long-term antiretroviral therapy in people with HIV. Findings of the study overall: Collection of the blood took place between about 2003 and 2017. The ART regimens in use then may have been less effective than current ones. Dominance of pre-ART expanded clones persisted, fluctuating and often declining after ART. Researchers lacked any data on ART adherence, viral resistance or therapy changes.

Per germline, CDR1 MNHNS and CDR2 SASEGT. The CDR3 covers 11 residues. Sequencing used immunoSEQ v3.0 at survey level. Using immunoSEQ multiplex PCR, the repertoire was profiled, and TCRdb retains in-frame clones only, with some absent. The sample carries approximately 24,000 clones, approximately 77% recorded once. With respect to this clone: What it binds is unknown.

This TCR derives from a man aged 25-45 years with HIV. The V call is TRBV6-1, the J call TRBJ1-1; D not resolved. This specimen consisted of unsorted PBMCs, obtained 4.4 years after starting antiretroviral therapy. The CDR3 DNA is TGTGGGGTGGCGGCAGGAACTGAAGCTTTCTTT. This gives the protein CGVAAGTEAFF.